A selection of T cell receptor beta chains follows, all from one sample in a study of blood T cell repertoires in COVID-19. The method was immunoSEQ multiplex PCR; TCRdb's version includes in-frame clones alone and lacks a portion of them. The profile covers about 130,000 clones, with roughly four fifths appearing a single time and less than 14% taken by the ten largest. What was sequenced was peripheral blood. These receptors all come from a human donor in a cohort sampled during active COVID-19. Both conserved end residues are part of each CDR3. D genes are given only for firm matches. Only part of the rows carry a size: once, few, many, or a class if the clone is expanded.

TRBJ2-1 | TRBV9 | 16 | . | TRBD2 | TGTGCCAGCAGCGTAGGTAGGACTAGCGGGGGTGATGAGCAGTTCTTC | CASSVGRTSGGDEQFF
TRBJ1-3 | TRBV5-4 | 16 | . | TRBD1 | TGTGCCAGCAGCTTGGGGGACAGCCGCTCTGGAAACACCATATATTTT | CASSLGDSRSGNTIYF
TRBJ2-7 | TRBV5-8 | 14 | . | TRBD1 | TGTGCCAGCAGCAAAGACAGGGTAACCTACGAGCAGTACTTC | CASSKDRVTYEQYF
TRBJ2-3 | TRBV2 | 15 | . | TRBD2 | TGTGCCAGCAGCCTGGGACTAGAGGGATGGTATACGCAGTATTTT | CASSLGLEGWYTQYF
TRBJ2-1 | TRBV3-1/TRBV3-2 | 15 | few | TRBD2 | TGTGCCAGCAGCCAAGGTGGCGGGGGGGCCTTGGAGCAGTTCTTC | CASSQGGGGALEQFF
TRBJ1-3 | TRBV2 | 17 | . | TRBD1 | TGTGCCAGCAGCCTCCATCAGGGGGCCCTCTCTGGAAACACCATATATTTT | CASSLHQGALSGNTIYF
TRBJ1-1 | TRBV29-1 | 11 | . | . | TGCAGCGTTCGGAGAGAAACTGAAGCTTTCTTT | CSVRRETEAFF
TRBJ2-7 | TRBV12-5 | 14 | . | TRBD1 | TGTGCTAGTGGTCCCGGACAGGGGGACTACGAGCAGTACTTC | CASGPGQGDYEQYF
TRBJ2-7 | TRBV7-2 | 13 | . | . | TGTGCCAGCAGATTAAACTACGGCTACGAGCAGTACTTC | CASRLNYGYEQYF
TRBJ2-3 | TRBV4-1 | 21 | . | TRBD2 | TGCGCCAGCAGCCAAGATCCAGGAGACATTGGTTTAGCGGGGGGCCCAGATACGCAGTATTTT | CASSQDPGDIGLAGGPDTQYF
TRBJ1-2 | TRBV24-1 | 13 | . | TRBD1 | TGTGCCACCTTACAGGGGGCTAACTATGGCTACACCTTC | CATLQGANYGYTF
TRBJ2-3 | TRBV30 | 15 | . | TRBD1 | TGTGCCTGGAACGTGGGGACAGGGAGCACAGATACGCAGTATTTT | CAWNVGTGSTDTQYF
TRBJ1-2 | TRBV19 | 15 | . | . | TGTGCCAGTAGTATCTTGCGCGGGGGCGCGGGTGGCTACACCTTC | CASSILRGGAGGYTF
TRBJ2-1 | TRBV12-3/TRBV12-4 | 9 | . | . | TGTGCCGGGAGGCCTAGAAGGTTCTTC | CAGRPRRFF
TRBJ1-1 | TRBV4-1 | 17 | . | TRBD1 | TGCGCCAGCAGCCCCCAGGGACAGTCATTCATGAACACTGAAGCTTTCTTT | CASSPQGQSFMNTEAFF
TRBJ1-1 | TRBV11-3 | 13 | once | TRBD1 | TGTGCCAGCAGCTTAAACTTGGGGACAGGGGTTTTCTTT | CASSLNLGTGVFF
TRBJ1-1 | TRBV7-9 | 14 | few | TRBD1 | TGTGCCAGCAGCAGGACAGGGTACAGCACTGAAGCTTTCTTT | CASSRTGYSTEAFF
TRBJ2-3 | TRBV2 | 15 | . | . | TGTGCCAGCAAACGACTAGGAGCCCGCACAGATACGCAGTATTTT | CASKRLGARTDTQYF
TRBJ1-6 | TRBV5-4 | 15 | few | . | TGTGCCAGCAGCTTGGCGACCAACAGATACTCACCCCTCCACTTT | CASSLATNRYSPLHF
TRBJ1-5 | TRBV10-3 | 13 | . | . | TGTGCCACCGCTAGGGAGGGCAATCAGCCCCAGCATTTT | CATAREGNQPQHF
TRBJ2-7 | TRBV18 | 16 | once | TRBD1 | TGTGCCAGCTCACCCTCCCCCGGGACAGGGACCTACGAGCAGTACTTC | CASSPSPGTGTYEQYF
TRBJ1-1 | TRBV27 | 15 | . | TRBD1 | TGTGCCAGCAGTTCCTGGACAGGGGAGGTGTCTGAAGCTTTCTTT | CASSSWTGEVSEAFF
TRBJ1-3 | TRBV6-1 | 15 | . | . | TGTGCCAGCAGTGAACAGGGACTTTCTGGAAACACCATATATTTT | CASSEQGLSGNTIYF
TRBJ1-2 | TRBV4-1 | 15 | . | . | TGCGCCAGCAGCCCGAGGACAGCAGCTAACTATGGCTACACCTTC | CASSPRTAANYGYTF
TRBJ1-5 | TRBV7-9 | 14 | . | . | TGTGCCAGCAGCTTGGGGGCTAGCAATCAGCCCCAGCATTTT | CASSLGASNQPQHF
TRBJ2-1 | TRBV2 | 14 | once | . | TGTGCCAGCAGAGCCAGGGGCTCCTACAATGAGCAGTTCTTC | CASRARGSYNEQFF
TRBJ1-3 | TRBV29-1 | 13 | . | . | TGCAGCGTTGTGGGGGGCTCTGGAAACACCATATATTTT | CSVVGGSGNTIYF
TRBJ2-1 | TRBV5-1 | 13 | . | TRBD1 | TGCGCCAGCAGCTTAACCTCGGACAGGGGCCAGTTCTTC | CASSLTSDRGQFF
TRBJ2-3 | TRBV14 | 15 | . | . | TGTGCCAGCAGCCGTGTCCAGGGGCTGACAGATACGCAGTATTTT | CASSRVQGLTDTQYF
TRBJ1-5 | TRBV11-3 | 16 | . | TRBD1 | TGTGCCAGCAGCTTAGATCGGAGGGGGCTAAATCAGCCCCAGCATTTT | CASSLDRRGLNQPQHF
TRBJ2-2 | TRBV5-5 | 15 | . | TRBD1 | TGTGCCAGCAGCTTGTTGGGACAGAAAACCGGGGAGCTGTTTTTT | CASSLLGQKTGELFF
TRBJ2-3 | TRBV7-2 | 15 | few | . | TGTGCCAGCAGGTCACGGGCTAGCGGCACAGATACGCAGTATTTT | CASRSRASGTDTQYF
TRBJ1-5 | TRBV30 | 13 | . | . | TGTGCCTGGGGGGGGCAGAACAATCAGCCCCAGCATTTT | CAWGGQNNQPQHF
TRBJ1-2 | TRBV13 | 14 | once | . | TGTGCCAGCAGCTTAGGACAGGGAGTGAGCGGCTACACCTTC | CASSLGQGVSGYTF